What follows are 14 T cell receptor beta chains derived from one specimen sequenced in a study of metastatic and nonmetastatic thyroid tumors (dated by TCRdb to 2018 to 2020). No treatment had been received by any patient before thyroid surgery. The method behind the library was PCR. Sequencer: Illumina HiSeq 4000. TCRdb handled the public reads itself, with Q25 trimming in fastp and clone calling in MiXCR, and kept productive beta chains. The sample profile shows 4,000 to 6,000 clones; around 27% of them were found once. Clones ranked in the top ten supply around 15% of the sample. The sequenced material came from adjacent normal tissue. These receptors were taken from a female donor with papillary thyroid cancer or a benign thyroid nodule (not recorded which). Some clones in this sample may be carry-over from other donors' samples.

This clone was counted only a few times. J is TRBJ2-7 and V is TRBV5-1; perhaps TRBD1 as D (7 bases). CDR1 and CDR2 (germline): SGHRS, YFSETQ. The CDR3 length is 14 residues. Trimming removed 0 bases from V and 5 bases from J, with 12 bases in between. Here the CDR3 DNA reads TGCGCCAGCAGCTTGGTGAGCAGGGGGGACGAGCAGTACTTC. This sequence encodes CASSLVSRGDEQYF.

By share of the sample, this clone is medium-sized. This chain uses TRBV9 with TRBJ1-6; D uncertain. The CDR3 is 13 amino acids. V lost 3 bases to trimming and J lost 8 bases, with 9 bases between them. Germline values: CDR1 SGDLS, CDR2 YYNGEE. The CDR3 protein is CASSATGDSPLHF. DNA for the CDR3: TGTGCCAGCAGCGCGACCGGGGATTCACCCCTCCACTTT.

In DNA, the CDR3 is TGTGCCAGCAGCTTAGGTGGACAGGGCGATCAGCCCCAGCATTTT. This sequence encodes CASSLGGQGDQPQHF. V gene TRBV13 combines with J gene TRBJ1-5; TRBD1 matches 8 bases. Trimming cost V 0 bases and J 5 bases; bases outside gene matches: 3. The germline gives CDR1 PRHDT, CDR2 FYEKMQ (reference sequence). The CDR3 is 15 amino acids.

The chain has TRBV13 and TRBJ1-5, with 7 positions matching TRBD1. CDR3 length equals 19 residues. In germline, CDR1 is PRHDT, CDR2 FYEKMQ (reference sequence). V dropped 5 bases and J dropped 1; count of bases not matched to a gene: 17. CDR3 sequence reads: CASSENTGTVGRSNQPQHF. The DNA of the CDR3 is TGTGCCAGCAGCGAGAATACCGGGACAGTGGGCAGGAGCAATCAGCCCCAGCATTTT.

This clone is deemed medium-sized (0.01 to 0.1%). The CDR3 sequence: CASSFKSASYEQYF. In DNA, the CDR3 is TGTGCCAGCAGCTTTAAGAGCGCCTCCTACGAGCAGTACTTC. The chain joins TRBV7-2 to TRBJ2-7, with unresolved D. CDR1 and CDR2 from the germline V gene are SGHTA and FQGNSA. The CDR3 has 14 amino acids. Deletions cut 3 bases from V and 0 bases from J, with 9 bases between.

In this sample, this clone turned up a few times. The gene calls are TRBV28 and TRBJ1-5, with TRBD1 matching over 7 bases. The CDR3 contains 14 residues. Per germline, CDR1 MDHEN and CDR2 SYDVKM. Trimming removed 7 bases from V and 2 bases from J; junction bases left unmatched: 5. DNA for the CDR3: TGTGCCAGCATTGACAGGGTCGGCAATCAGCCCCAGCATTTT. Translating it yields CASIDRVGNQPQHF.

This clone is categorized as medium-sized. This rearrangement joins TRBV7-6 to TRBJ1-6, with D perhaps TRBD1 (6 bases). CDR1 and CDR2 (germline): SGHVS, FNYEAQ. The CDR3 loop spans 18 amino acids. V lost 0 bases and J 7 bases, leaving 19 bases between the germline ends. The CDR3 DNA reads TGTGCCAGCAGCTTAGCGTCGCGGGGGCCCGCCATCAATTCACCCCTCCACTTT. Translated: CASSLASRGPAINSPLHF.

This clone turned up a few times. The chain uses TRBV27 and TRBJ1-2, with D perhaps TRBD1 (6 bases). This CDR3 has 20 amino acids. Trimming pared 0 bases from V and 7 bases from J, leaving 30 bases between. In germline, CDR1 is MNHEY, CDR2 SMNVEV (reference sequence). Here the CDR3 DNA reads TGTGCCAGCAGTTTATCAGTTGGGCTGTCATCGGGGGGGCGGCTATCTGGCTACACCTTC. This translates into CASSLSVGLSSGGRLSGYTF.

The chain has TRBV27 and TRBJ2-7; 7 bases line up with TRBD1. The CDR3 runs 14 residues. Germline CDR1 is MNHEY and CDR2 is SMNVEV (reference sequence). J lost 4 bases, V lost 6 bases, and 9 bases had no gene match. The CDR3 is CASSVKGGWYEQYF. CDR3 nucleotides: TGTGCCAGCAGCGTTAAAGGGGGCTGGTACGAGCAGTACTTC.

By proportion, this clone is medium-sized. J is TRBJ2-3 and V is TRBV11-2, with TRBD1 matching over 8 bases. CDR3 length: 13 amino acids. Germline loops: CDR1 SGHAT, CDR2 FQNNGV. The J segment lost 1 base and the V segment lost 6 bases, leaving 0 bases of the junction unmatched. The CDR3 reads CASRTGGTDTQYF. Written as DNA, the CDR3 is TGTGCCAGCAGGACAGGGGGCACAGATACGCAGTATTTT.

The chain uses TRBV19 and TRBJ1-2; no clear D. CDR1 is LNHDA, CDR2 SQIVND, per germline (reference sequence). CDR3 length: 17 amino acids. Trimming cost V 5 bases and J 3 bases, with 22 bases left between them. This chain's CDR3 is CASSSLSEWADDYGYTF. The CDR3 nucleotides read TGTGCCAGTAGTTCATTGTCCGAGTGGGCCGATGACTATGGCTACACCTTC.

This clone is deemed medium-sized. This chain links TRBV19 with TRBJ1-5; 10 bases fit TRBD1. CDR3 length: 15 residues. V lost 3 bases to trimming and J lost 7 bases; unmatched junction nucleotides: 6. CDR1 is LNHDA and CDR2 is SQIVND in the germline V gene (reference sequence). For the CDR3, the DNA is TGTGCCAGTAGTATGGCCGGACAGGGGGTCCAGCCCCAGCATTTT. Its protein product is CASSMAGQGVQPQHF.

This clone is categorized as medium-sized. This sequence joins TRBV28 and TRBJ2-4; a possible D gene is TRBD1 (8 bases). The germline V gene has CDR1 MDHEN and CDR2 SYDVKM. V was shortened by 3 bases and J by 6 bases, with 18 bases between the two germline ends. CDR3 length: 16 amino acids. DNA for the CDR3: TGTGCCAGCAGTTTGAGGGTAACAGGGGGGGGAAACATTCAGTACTTC. Its protein product is CASSLRVTGGGNIQYF.

The rearrangement links TRBV11-2 to TRBJ2-1, with a weak D call TRBD2 (6 bases). The CDR3 has 14 residues. Germline V gene lookup returns CDR1 SGHAT and CDR2 FQNNGV. V dropped 5 bases and J dropped 9 bases, with 17 bases sitting between them. As DNA, the CDR3 is TGTGCCAGCAGCCCCCCCCGGGAGTTAGGTGAGCAGTTCTTC. Translation gives CASSPPRELGEQFF.